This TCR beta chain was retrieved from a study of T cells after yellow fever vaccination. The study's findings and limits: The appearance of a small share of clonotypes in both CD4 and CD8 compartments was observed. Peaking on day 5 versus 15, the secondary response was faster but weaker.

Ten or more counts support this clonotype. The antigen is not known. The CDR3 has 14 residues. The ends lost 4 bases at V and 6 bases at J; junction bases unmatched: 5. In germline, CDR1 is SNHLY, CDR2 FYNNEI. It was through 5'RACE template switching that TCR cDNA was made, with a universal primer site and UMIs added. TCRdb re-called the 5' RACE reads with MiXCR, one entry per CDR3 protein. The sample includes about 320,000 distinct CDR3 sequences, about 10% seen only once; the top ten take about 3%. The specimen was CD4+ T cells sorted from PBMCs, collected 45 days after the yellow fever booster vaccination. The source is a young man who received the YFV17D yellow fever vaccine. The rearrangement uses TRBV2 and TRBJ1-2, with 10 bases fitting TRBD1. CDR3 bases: TGTGCCAGCAGTGGTTTGACAGGGGGCAATGGCTACACCTTC. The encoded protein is CASSGLTGGNGYTF.